Listed here is a single T cell receptor beta chain. V lost 1 base, J lost 2 bases, and 5 bases stayed unmatched. Germline-derived CDR1 and CDR2 are SGHRS and YFSETQ. This CDR3 region has 17 residues. How the authors handled the data: By means of reference gene primer amplification, nucleated cell counts were estimated. Here immunoSEQ multiplex PCR was the method, and the copy in TCRdb shows in-frame clones only, minus some. V and J calls and clone size are given by that table; D and trimming were obtained from the DNA. The table has tens of thousands of clones, 70% to 90% seen once. This sample is part of a study of blood T cell repertoires in COVID-19. Background on the study: Samples of COVID-19 (acute and convalescent) were obtained from the United States, Italy and Spain. T cells, B-cell-depleted T cells, or PBMCs supplied cDNA or gDNA.

The chain recombines TRBV5-1 with TRBJ2-3, with 12 bases that match TRBD2. The sample consisted of peripheral blood. This clonotype was sampled from a woman in her sixties or seventies in a cohort sampled during active COVID-19. This CDR3 reads CASSLLTSGRTTDTQYF. Here the CDR3 DNA reads TGCGCCAGCAGCTTGTTAACTAGCGGGAGGACCACAGATACGCAGTATTTT.